This T cell receptor beta chain was sequenced during a study of a mutant IDH1 vaccine in newly diagnosed glioma. Study information: Treated patients were roughly 62% male, approximately 40% female, mean age approximately 40 years. Earlier treatment was radiotherapy, temozolomide, or both, with most getting both.

Regarding time point: baseline, week 1 (first vaccination visit). Sample treatment: pre-vaccination baseline after standard-of-care therapy. This clone came up once. No antigen is known for it. Points from the study as a whole: Shifts in the top peripheral T cell clonotypes seemed unrelated to pseudoprogression.

Method: immunoSEQ multiplex PCR; TCRdb's copy keeps in-frame clones and lacks some. The sample records around 53,000 clones, 75% to 90% being singletons. Germline CDR1 SGHVS, CDR2 FNYEAQ. With 5 bases removed from V and 3 bases from J, the gap between germline ends came to 11 bases. The CDR3 covers 13 residues. The source was PBMCs, collected from a glioma patient treated with radiotherapy, temozolomide or both. This receptor was taken from a middle-aged man with glioma. The chain is built from TRBV7-6 and TRBJ2-7; D ambiguous. The CDR3 spells CASSPNVVYEQYF. The CDR3 bases are TGTGCCAGCAGCCCTAACGTCGTCTACGAGCAGTACTTC.